This T cell receptor beta chain emerged from a study of shared clonotypes between healthy human individuals. Study-level findings and limits: Only blood underwent sampling, and tissue repertoires likely differ.

The germline V gene has CDR1 MDHEN and CDR2 SYDVKM. The CDR3 totals 15 residues. V lost 5 bases and J lost 7, with 17 bases in between. Unsorted PBMC replicate PCRs used around 320 ng DNA, 25,000 to 35,000 T cell genomes. Libraries were prepared by immunoSEQ multiplex PCR; TCRdb keeps only in-frame clonotypes and omits some of them. The sample lists more than 400,000 clones; 65% to 85% were seen once. As to this clone: Its antigen remains unknown.

Study donors comprised healthy, HIV-negative adults devoid of recent acute infection or vaccination. The rearrangement joins TRBV28 to TRBJ1-4, with a possible D match to TRBD1 (5 bases). Specimen: PBMCs. The source of this sequence is a woman aged 40-49 years in good health. Some clones in this sample may be carry-over from other donors' samples. The CDR3 region has the DNA TGTGCCAGCAGTGGGGCAGGTGGGGGTTTTGAAAAACTGTTTTTT. Protein: CASSGAGGGFEKLFF.